This T cell receptor beta chain was sequenced for a study of blood T cell repertoires in COVID-19. For the study at large: PBMCs, B-cell-depleted T cells, or T cells were the source of the cDNA or gDNA that made up the material.

Some clones are missing from TCRdb's copy, which holds only in-frame ones; the method was immunoSEQ multiplex PCR. The repertoire holds about 280,000 clones, with 80% to 90% as singletons. Between the trimmed V and J ends, which lost 2 bases and 1 base, there was a span of 6 bases. The CDR3 contains 14 residues. Germline V gives CDR1 SGHTA, CDR2 FQGNSA. Sequencing was done on a sample of peripheral blood. This receptor was identified in a woman in her forties or fifties who had recovered from COVID-19. The chain couples TRBV7-2 to TRBJ2-1, with TRBD1 as a possible D gene (6 bases). CDR3: CASSLTGSYNEQFF. The DNA of the CDR3 is TGTGCCAGCAGCTTAACAGGGTCCTACAATGAGCAGTTCTTC.